This T cell receptor beta chain was recorded in a study of CD8 T cells in ankylosing spondylitis (dated by TCRdb to 2017 to 2019). Turning to the overall study: To find TCR variants linked to disease, the study profiled T cell receptor beta repertoires in ankylosing spondylitis patients and healthy donors. The full study cohort was made up of about 24 ankylosing spondylitis patients and 108 healthy donors. Peripheral blood was sampled, and synovial fluid was additionally collected from ankylosing spondylitis patients.

General findings and caveats noted by the study authors: A TCR beta motif of several highly homologous amino acid variants appeared characteristic of blood from ankylosing spondylitis patients. The disease-linked clones showed a CD8+ phenotype and occurred at relatively low frequencies in peripheral blood. Some TCR beta motif variants had previously been reported in synovial fluid and blood of reactive arthritis patients, which suggested common disease-initiation mechanisms. The disease-linked clones were reported to be significantly enriched in matched synovial fluid samples from ankylosing spondylitis patients.

Sequencing relied on an Illumina HiSeq 2500. Quantitative 5'-RACE with molecular barcodes was used to prepare TCR beta libraries. Turning to the authors' computational methods: A new computational method based on a probabilistic model of VDJ rearrangement was used to identify disease-linked TCR variants. TCRdb reanalyzed the raw reads on its own, using fastp at Q25 for trimming and MiXCR for clone calling, and kept in-frame beta chains. Identical CDR3 proteins give one entry, which carries the most common genes and DNA. V and J calls and clone size were set by TCRdb, not the authors. This sample is represented by approximately 340,000 distinct CDR3 sequences; approximately 14% of them were singletons. The top ten clonotypes cover 1.1% of the sample. Details on this clonotype: No cognate antigen has been identified for it. Per-nucleotide qualities are absent, and no much larger clonotype sits a single base away.

CDR1 and CDR2 (SGHVS, FQNEAQ) derive from the germline V gene. V is pared back by 0 bases and J by 4 bases, with 19 bases lying between the germline termini. The CDR3 sequence holds 18 residues, the cysteine and phenylalanine included. The CDR3 DNA has 54 bases and is translated from base 1. Sequenced material: blood, either unsorted or a sorted T cell fraction (not recorded which). The chain is assembled from TRBV7-8 and TRBJ2-4, and the D gene may be TRBD1, 5 bases matching. This clonotype was sampled from a male donor with ankylosing spondylitis or in good health (not recorded which). Here is the DNA: TGTGCCAGCAGCTTAGCAAGTTCTGTTGGGGCCGGGAAAAACATTCAGTACTTC. Its protein reads: CASSLASSVGAGKNIQYF.